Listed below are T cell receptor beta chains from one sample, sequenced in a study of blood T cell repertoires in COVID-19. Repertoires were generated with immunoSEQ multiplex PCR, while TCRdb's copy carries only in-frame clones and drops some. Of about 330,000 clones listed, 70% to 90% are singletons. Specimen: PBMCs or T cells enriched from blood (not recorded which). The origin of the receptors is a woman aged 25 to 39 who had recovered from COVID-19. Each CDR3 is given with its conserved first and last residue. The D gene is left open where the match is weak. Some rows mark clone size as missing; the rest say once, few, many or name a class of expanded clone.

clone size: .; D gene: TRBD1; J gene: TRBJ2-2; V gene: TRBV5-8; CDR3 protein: CASSQTGIVLFF; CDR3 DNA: TGTGCCAGCAGCCAGACAGGGATTGTGCTGTTTTTT
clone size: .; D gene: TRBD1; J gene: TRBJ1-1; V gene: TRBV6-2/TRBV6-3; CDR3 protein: CASSYWDSLNTEAFF; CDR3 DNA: TGTGCCAGCAGTTACTGGGACAGCTTGAACACTGAAGCTTTCTTT
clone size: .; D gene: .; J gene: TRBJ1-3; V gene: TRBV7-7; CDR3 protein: CASSSQGAGNTIYF; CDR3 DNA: TGTGCCAGCAGCTCACAGGGAGCTGGAAACACCATATATTTT
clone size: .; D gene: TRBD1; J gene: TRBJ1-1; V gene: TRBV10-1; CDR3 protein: CASSGPGQSTEAFF; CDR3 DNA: TGCGCCAGCAGTGGACCGGGACAGTCCACTGAAGCTTTCTTT
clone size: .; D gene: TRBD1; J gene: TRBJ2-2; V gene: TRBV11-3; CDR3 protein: CASSLTGTGIQGELFF; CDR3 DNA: TGTGCCAGCAGTTTGACCGGGACAGGGATTCAGGGGGAGCTGTTTTTT
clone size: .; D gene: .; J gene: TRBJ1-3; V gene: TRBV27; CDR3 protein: CASSFQAGTGNTIYF; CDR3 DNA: TGTGCCAGCAGTTTCCAGGCAGGGACTGGAAACACCATATATTTT
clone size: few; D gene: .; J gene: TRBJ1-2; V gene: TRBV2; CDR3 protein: CASSTTGLLGYTF; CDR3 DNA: TGTGCCAGCAGTACGACAGGCCTTCTAGGCTACACCTTC
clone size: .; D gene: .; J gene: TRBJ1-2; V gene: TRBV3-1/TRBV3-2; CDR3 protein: CASSQAGYGYTF; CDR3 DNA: TGTGCCAGCAGCCAAGCCGGGTATGGCTACACCTTC
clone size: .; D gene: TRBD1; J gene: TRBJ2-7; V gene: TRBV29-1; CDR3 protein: CSVCDTGTGTIYEQYF; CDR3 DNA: TGCAGCGTTTGCGACACCGGGACAGGTACCATCTACGAGCAGTACTTC
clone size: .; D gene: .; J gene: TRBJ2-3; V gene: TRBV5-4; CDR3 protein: CASSYNTGSTDTQYF; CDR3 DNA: TGTGCCAGCAGCTACAACACAGGGAGCACAGATACGCAGTATTTT
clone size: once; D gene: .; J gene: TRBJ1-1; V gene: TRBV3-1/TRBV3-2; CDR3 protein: CASSQLREKNTEAFF; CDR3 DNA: TGTGCCAGCAGCCAGTTGAGAGAGAAGAACACTGAAGCTTTCTTT
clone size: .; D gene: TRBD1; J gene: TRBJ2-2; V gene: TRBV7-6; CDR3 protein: CASSLGQGASGELFF; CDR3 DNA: TGTGCCAGCAGCTTAGGACAGGGGGCCTCCGGGGAGCTGTTTTTT
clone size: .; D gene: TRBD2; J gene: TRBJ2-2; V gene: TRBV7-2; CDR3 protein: CASSPRGGRNTGELFF; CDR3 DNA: TGTGCCAGCAGCCCACGGGGGGGGAGGAACACCGGGGAGCTGTTTTTT
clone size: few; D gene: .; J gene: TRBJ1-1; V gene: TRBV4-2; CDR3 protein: CASSQVTGSSMNTEAFF; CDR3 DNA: TGTGCCAGCAGCCAAGTGACAGGAAGTTCTATGAACACTGAAGCTTTCTTT
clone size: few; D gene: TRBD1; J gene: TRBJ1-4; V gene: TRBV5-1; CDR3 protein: CASSRDRGAEKLFF; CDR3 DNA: TGCGCCAGCAGTAGAGACAGGGGAGCTGAAAAACTGTTTTTT
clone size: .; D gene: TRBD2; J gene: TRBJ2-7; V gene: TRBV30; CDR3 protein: CAWSVDRTSGVAYEQYF; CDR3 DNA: TGTGCCTGGAGTGTAGATCGGACTAGCGGGGTGGCCTACGAGCAGTACTTC
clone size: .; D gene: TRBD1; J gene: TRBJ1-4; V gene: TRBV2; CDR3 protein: CASTTTGGANEKLFF; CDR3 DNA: TGTGCCAGCACCACGACAGGGGGGGCTAATGAAAAACTGTTTTTT
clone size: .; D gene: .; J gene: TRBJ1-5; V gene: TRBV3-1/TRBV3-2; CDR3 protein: CAGAVEFRRTDQPQHF; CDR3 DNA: TGTGCCGGAGCTGTGGAATTTCGGAGAACCGATCAGCCCCAGCATTTT